These 24 T cell receptor beta chains share one sample of origin, sequenced in a study of T cells in localized non-small cell lung cancer. Libraries were prepared by immunoSEQ multiplex PCR; TCRdb keeps only in-frame clonotypes and omits some of them. The top ten clones hold approximately 19% of a sample with some 10,000 clones, about four fifths of them seen once. The sample here was peripheral blood mononuclear cells, taken before any cancer treatment. The receptors stem from a female donor aged 60 or older with stage II lung adenocarcinoma.

The chain employs TRBV5-1 and TRBJ2-7, with 8 bases that match TRBD1. Germline lookup yields CDR1 SGHRS and CDR2 YFSETQ. The CDR3 runs to 15 residues. V dropped 6 bases and J dropped 6; count of bases not matched to a gene: 14. The CDR3 is CASTPIPTGVGEQYF. The CDR3 nucleotides read TGCGCCAGCACCCCAATTCCGACAGGGGTGGGCGAGCAGTACTTC.

The J gene is TRBJ2-3, the V gene TRBV4-2, with D possibly TRBD1 on 5 matching bases. Germline V CDR1 and CDR2: LGHNA, YNFKEQ. V lost 0 bases, J lost 5 bases, and 12 bases lay in between. The length of the CDR3 is 15 residues. The CDR3 DNA sequence: TGTGCCAGCAGCCAAGATAGGGCCACAGGAGATACGCAGTATTTT. This sequence encodes CASSQDRATGDTQYF.

This sequence joins TRBV5-1 and TRBJ2-2, with D tentatively TRBD2 (5 bases). This CDR3 region has 18 residues. Germline V gives CDR1 SGHRS, CDR2 YFSETQ. V shed 4 bases and J shed 5 bases, with 24 bases lying between them. CDR3 coding DNA: TGCGCCAGCAGCACCGGATCCGGGATCCTCTATGGGACCGGGGAGCTGTTTTTT. It is translated as CASSTGSGILYGTGELFF.

This clone was counted a single time. This sequence joins TRBV30 and TRBJ1-6; no reliable D call. V was shortened by 3 bases and J by 9 bases, with 12 bases between the two germline ends. CDR1 and CDR2 from the germline V gene are GTSNPN and SVGIG (reference sequence). This CDR3 region has 13 residues. The CDR3 DNA follows: TGTGCCTGGAGCTGGAGTGGTGGTTCACCCCTCCACTTT. The encoded protein is CAWSWSGGSPLHF.

This clone was recorded once. The genes are TRBV11-2 and TRBJ2-3, with D possibly being TRBD2 (5 bases). Deletions cut 4 bases from V and 10 bases from J, with 12 bases between. CDR1 and CDR2 (germline): SGHAT, FQNNGV. The CDR3 has 12 amino acids. The CDR3 spells CASSSAGSAQYF. CDR3 in DNA: TGTGCCAGCAGCTCGGCGGGCTCGGCGCAGTATTTT.

The chain links TRBV27 to TRBJ2-7; a weak D match, TRBD2 (6 bases). The CDR3 length is 11 residues. V was cut by 6 bases and J by 7 bases, with 10 bases left in between. In germline, CDR1 is MNHEY, CDR2 SMNVEV (reference sequence). CDR3 bases: TGTGCCAGCAGCTTTGGGGGGGAGCAGTACTTC. Translated: CASSFGGEQYF.

The V call is TRBV7-8, the J call TRBJ2-7; no reliable D call. The CDR3 consists of 13 residues. Germline CDR1 SGHVS, CDR2 FQNEAQ. The V end lost 2 bases, the J end lost 2 bases, and 7 bases lay between the germline ends. CDR3 protein: CASSLTVTYEQYF. Here the CDR3 DNA reads TGTGCCAGCAGCTTAACGGTCACCTACGAGCAGTACTTC. Complete variable domain (other parts from reference TRBV7-8 and TRBJ2-7): GAGVSQSPRYKVAKRGQDVALRCDPISGHVSLFWYQQALGQGPEFLTYFQNEAQLDKSGLPSDRFFAERPEGSVSTLKIQRTQQEDSAVYLCASSLTVTYEQYFGPGTRLTVT.

This clone was observed once. The J gene is TRBJ1-5, the V gene TRBV7-4, with 9 bases matching TRBD1. Losses at the gene ends were 4 bases for V and 4 bases for J; bases not matched to a gene: 17. The CDR3 contains 19 residues. Germline CDR1 reads SGHVT; CDR2 reads SQSDAQ. The CDR3 bases are TGTGCCAGCAGCTCCATTGGGGGGGACCGGGACAGGGCGAATCAGCCCCAGCATTTT. Translation: CASSSIGGDRDRANQPQHF. The complete variable domain, with remaining parts taken from reference TRBV7-4 and TRBJ1-5, reads GAGVSQSPRYKVAKRGRDVALRCDSISGHVTLYWYRQTLGQGSEVLTYSQSDAQRDKSGRPSGRFSAERPERSVSTLKIQRTEQGDSAVYLCASSSIGGDRDRANQPQHFGDGTRLSIL.

The J gene is TRBJ1-1, the V gene TRBV7-9; D gene uncertain. The germline V gene has CDR1 SEHNR and CDR2 FQNEAQ (reference sequence). This CDR3 is 15 amino acids long. V dropped 1 base and J dropped 8 bases, with 17 bases sitting between them. The CDR3 region has the DNA TGTGCCAGCAGCTTAGTCCAACTAGGACGGTTAGAAGCTTTCTTT. Encoded protein: CASSLVQLGRLEAFF.

The gene calls are TRBV28 and TRBJ2-6, with a tentative D call TRBD2 (7 bases). The CDR3 length is 19 residues. Germline V gene data show CDR1 as MDHEN and CDR2 as SYDVKM. The germline V and J ends were trimmed by 6 bases and 0 bases, with 21 bases remaining between them. CDR3 DNA sequence: TGTGCCAGCAGAAATACCAGGGGAGGCGGGAGCTCTGGGGCCAACGTCCTGACTTTC. Protein product: CASRNTRGGGSSGANVLTF.

The chain couples TRBV28 to TRBJ2-3, with D unclear. The CDR3 is 12 amino acids. From germline, CDR1 is MDHEN and CDR2 SYDVKM. Trimming cost V 4 bases and J 2 bases, with 4 bases left between them. CDR3 sequence (DNA): TGTGCCAGCAGTTACTACACAGATACGCAGTATTTT. Protein: CASSYYTDTQYF.

This clone was counted only a few times. The chain has TRBV6-1 and TRBJ1-2; the D is unclear. CDR3 size: 13 residues. The germline V gene encodes CDR1 MNHNS and CDR2 SASEGT. Trimming pared 6 bases from V and 13 bases from J, leaving 21 bases between. DNA for the CDR3: TGTGCCAGCAGACCCGGGGTGGTCAGTATCGGCACCTTC. Protein: CASRPGVVSIGTF.

This sequence joins TRBV4-1 and TRBJ1-1; 7 bases match TRBD1. Germline loops: CDR1 MGHRA, CDR2 YSYEKL. The V gene end was trimmed by 5 bases and the J gene end by 2 bases; junction bases not matched to a gene: 5. The CDR3 length is 14 residues. CDR3 region: CASSSTGSNTEAFF. The CDR3 nucleotides are TGCGCCAGCAGCTCGACAGGGTCTAACACTGAAGCTTTCTTT.

This chain joins TRBV6-6 and TRBJ1-5; D unresolved. V was trimmed by 10 bases and J by 0 bases, leaving 19 bases between them. The CDR3 extends over 16 amino acids. Germline values: CDR1 MNHNY, CDR2 SVGAGI (reference sequence). The CDR3 loop reads CATSPPGGISNQPQHF. The CDR3 coding sequence is TGTGCCACCTCCCCCCCCGGAGGAATTAGCAATCAGCCCCAGCATTTT.

The rearrangement links TRBV6-4 to TRBJ2-1, with 8 bases aligning to TRBD2. CDR3 length equals 14 residues. Per germline, CDR1 MRHNA and CDR2 SNTAGT. The junction had 2 bases not matched to a gene; V was cut back by 7 bases and J by 0 bases. The CDR3 here is CASTGTSSYNEQFF. DNA of the CDR3: TGTGCCAGCACCGGGACTAGCTCCTACAATGAGCAGTTCTTC.

The V and J genes are TRBV7-3 and TRBJ2-5; TRBD1 might be the D (5 bases). Trimming took 1 base from V and 5 from J, leaving 11 bases between them. Per the germline V gene, CDR1 is SGHTA and CDR2 is FQGTGA. The CDR3 sequence is 14 residues long. The CDR3 loop is CASSLIGAEETQYF. Here the CDR3 DNA reads TGTGCCAGCAGCTTAATAGGGGCCGAGGAGACCCAGTACTTC.

J is TRBJ2-7 and V is TRBV19, with TRBD1 matching 10 bases. This CDR3 spans 13 amino acids. J lost 3 bases, V lost 6 bases, and 2 bases had no gene match. Germline V gene sequence: CDR1 LNHDA, CDR2 SQIVND (reference sequence). The CDR3 DNA reads TGTGCCAGTAGCTGGGACAGGGGCTACGAGCAGTACTTC. As protein: CASSWDRGYEQYF.

The CDR3 spells CASSAQGSWAQETQYF. The CDR3 nucleotides read TGTGCCAGCTCAGCTCAGGGGAGCTGGGCCCAAGAGACCCAGTACTTC. This rearrangement joins TRBV18 to TRBJ2-5; a possible D gene is TRBD1 (6 bases). The CDR3 is 16 amino acids. V was clipped by 5 bases and J by 1 base, with 17 bases between them. Germline lookup yields CDR1 KGHSH and CDR2 LQKENI.

The rearrangement uses TRBV30 and TRBJ2-4; maybe TRBD1 (5 bases). Trimming stripped 3 bases from V and 8 bases from J, with 11 bases between. Germline lookup yields CDR1 GTSNPN and CDR2 SVGIG (reference sequence). The CDR3 loop spans 12 amino acids. The CDR3: CAWSHKGDIQYF. CDR3 DNA: TGTGCCTGGAGCCATAAAGGGGACATTCAGTACTTC.

The V call is TRBV7-2, the J call TRBJ2-5; D ambiguous. This CDR3 has 13 residues. Germline loops: CDR1 SGHTA, CDR2 FQGNSA. Trimming removed 5 bases at V and 5 bases at J, with 12 bases between. CDR3 coding DNA: TGTGCCAGCAGCCTCTCTTTAGGGGAGACCCAGTACTTC. Protein sequence: CASSLSLGETQYF.

This chain uses TRBV28 with TRBJ2-7, with no clear D. The V and J ends lost 3 bases and 2 bases respectively, with 11 bases between them. The CDR3 contains 14 residues. In germline, CDR1 is MDHEN, CDR2 SYDVKM. The CDR3 DNA sequence: TGTGCCAGCAGTTTTGAGGATGGGGCCTACGAGCAGTACTTC. Protein: CASSFEDGAYEQYF.

The sample holds a few counts of this clone. The rearrangement links TRBV7-9 to TRBJ1-1, with D possibly TRBD1 on 6 matching bases. CDR1 SEHNR and CDR2 FQNEAQ come from the germline V gene (reference sequence). This CDR3 contains 14 residues. Trimming removed 1 base at V and 1 base at J, with 7 bases between. The DNA for the CDR3 is TGTGCCAGCAGCTTAGAAGGGGGGAACACTGAAGCTTTCTTT. Translating it yields CASSLEGGNTEAFF.

This rearrangement joins TRBV4-2 to TRBJ2-2; 7 nucleotides match TRBD2. The V and J ends lost 3 bases and 2 bases, in that order; junction bases with no gene match: 6. The CDR3 covers 16 residues. In germline, CDR1 is LGHNA, CDR2 YNFKEQ. In nucleotides, the CDR3 is TGTGCCAGCAGCCAGACCGGGAGGTTTAACACCGGGGAGCTGTTTTTT. Its translation: CASSQTGRFNTGELFF.

This clone has just a few counts. The CDR3 region is CASSLGTGTSTDTQYF. As DNA, the CDR3 is TGCGCCAGCAGCTTGGGAACAGGGACTAGCACAGATACGCAGTATTTT. The J gene is TRBJ2-3, the V gene TRBV5-1, with D perhaps given as TRBD1 or TRBD2 (6 bases each). Germline lookup yields CDR1 SGHRS and CDR2 YFSETQ. CDR3 size: 16 residues. The germline V and J ends were trimmed by 0 bases and 0 bases, with 11 bases remaining between them.